Each of the 14 T cell receptor beta chains below was sequenced from the same sample in a study of blood T cell repertoires in COVID-19. The assay was immunoSEQ multiplex PCR, and TCRdb's table has in-frame clones only and misses some. Found here are some 290,000 clones, 86% of them singletons; the top ten hold about 12%. The sequencing input was peripheral blood. The receptors were sampled from a young woman with COVID-19, enrolled during active disease.

V gene TRBV4-2 combines with J gene TRBJ2-2; no clear D gene. The CDR3 runs to 15 residues. Germline V gene sequence: CDR1 LGHNA, CDR2 YNFKEQ. Deletions cut 1 base from V and 2 bases from J, with 8 bases between. The CDR3 nucleotides read TGTGCCAGCAGCCAAGGCTTACTTAACACCGGGGAGCTGTTTTTT. It codes for CASSQGLLNTGELFF.

This chain links TRBV7-2 with TRBJ2-7; a weak D match, TRBD2 (5 bases). From germline, CDR1 is SGHTA and CDR2 FQGNSA. V lost 3 bases and J lost 6, with 12 bases in between. This CDR3 comprises 13 residues. CDR3 sequence: CASSFGLAPEQYF. Written as DNA, the CDR3 is TGTGCCAGCAGCTTTGGACTGGCCCCCGAGCAGTACTTC.

For the CDR3, the DNA is TGTGCCAGCGCCGAGGGGACAGGGTTTTTGGAGACCCAGTACTTC. Translated: CASAEGTGFLETQYF. The J gene is TRBJ2-5, the V gene TRBV14, with TRBD1 matching 9 bases. With 8 bases clipped from V and 5 bases from J, the junction kept 12 bases outside the gene matches. Per the germline V gene, CDR1 is SGHDN and CDR2 is FVKESK. The CDR3 covers 15 residues.

The rearrangement links TRBV19 to TRBJ2-7, with TRBD1 as a possible D gene (6 bases). Germline V gene lookup returns CDR1 LNHDA and CDR2 SQIVND (reference sequence). CDR3 length equals 15 residues. V lost 5 bases to trimming and J lost 4 bases, with 18 bases between them. The CDR3 protein is CASSASGTPGYEQYF. The DNA of the CDR3 is TGTGCCAGTAGTGCCTCCGGGACACCAGGGTACGAGCAGTACTTC.

The chain joins TRBV7-2 to TRBJ2-3; D unclear. The CDR3 is 14 residues long. V was shortened by 3 bases and J by 3 bases, with 10 bases between the two germline ends. The V gene's germline CDR1 is SGHTA and CDR2 FQGNSA. The CDR3 loop is CASSFEVVTDTQYF. The CDR3 bases are TGTGCCAGCAGCTTTGAGGTAGTGACAGATACGCAGTATTTT.

In DNA, the CDR3 is TGTGCCAGCAGCGGAAGACAGGGGGCGATGGCCGGGGAGCTGTTTTTT. Protein product: CASSGRQGAMAGELFF. The chain couples TRBV5-4 to TRBJ2-2; 10 nucleotides line up with TRBD1. The V segment lost 4 bases and the J segment 6 bases; nucleotides outside the gene matches: 9. CDR1 and CDR2 from the germline V gene are SGHNT and YYREEE (reference sequence). This CDR3 has 16 amino acids.

This clone was detected only a few times. The chain is built from TRBV6-5 and TRBJ2-2, with TRBD2 matching over 7 bases. Germline V gene lookup returns CDR1 MNHEY and CDR2 SVGAGI. The CDR3 sequence is 13 residues long. V shed 10 bases and J 3 bases; nucleotides not matched to a gene: 5. DNA of the CDR3: TGTGCCATTCAGCGGGATTACACCGGGGAGCTGTTTTTT. This sequence encodes CAIQRDYTGELFF.

The chain links TRBV7-7 to TRBJ2-5, with D hard to call. Germline loops: CDR1 SSHAT, CDR2 FNYEAQ (reference sequence). V gave up 1 base and J gave up 7 bases, with 16 bases separating them. The CDR3 is 15 amino acids. In nucleotides, the CDR3 is TGTGCCAGCAGCTTAGGAAGTGCAGGTGGTGCGACCCAGTACTTC. As protein: CASSLGSAGGATQYF.

This clone was found a few times. The rearrangement joins TRBV2 to TRBJ1-2; 7 nucleotides agree with TRBD1. Germline loops: CDR1 SNHLY, CDR2 FYNNEI. CDR3 length: 15 residues. The ends lost 6 bases at V and 12 bases at J; junction bases unmatched: 19. CDR3 coding DNA: TGTGCCAGCAGGTCGGACAGGTGGCCCACGAAGTTCGACACCTTC. It is translated as CASRSDRWPTKFDTF.

The chain couples TRBV7-9 to TRBJ1-2, with TRBD1 matching 8 bases. Trimming took 5 bases from V and 5 from J; bases not matched to a gene: 7. Germline V gene data show CDR1 as SEHNR and CDR2 as FQNEAQ (reference sequence). The CDR3 sequence is 14 residues long. In nucleotides, the CDR3 is TGTGCCAGCAGCCCCGGGGGACAGGTTTATGGCTACACCTTC. This codes for CASSPGGQVYGYTF. Combining the CDR3 with reference TRBV7-9 and TRBJ1-2 gives the whole variable domain DTGVSQNPRHKITKRGQNVTFRCDPISEHNRLYWYRQTLGQGPEFLTYFQNEAQLEKSRLLSDRFSAERPKGSFSTLEIQRTEQGDSAMYLCASSPGGQVYGYTFGSGTRLTVV.

Regarding this clone: Within the sample, other DNA sequences also encode this same CDR3. The chain couples TRBV6-5 to TRBJ2-7; maybe TRBD1 (7 bases). V was shortened by 7 bases and J by 2 bases, with 9 bases between the two germline ends. Germline values: CDR1 MNHEY, CDR2 SVGAGI. The CDR3 is 12 residues long. CDR3 sequence: CASTGGTYEQYF. The CDR3 bases are TGTGCCAGCACAGGGGGGACCTACGAGCAGTACTTC.

This clone has just one count. The chain recombines TRBV5-4 with TRBJ1-6, with 10 bases that match TRBD1. The length of the CDR3 is 17 residues. Losses at the gene ends were 2 bases for V and 4 bases for J; bases not matched to a gene: 6. Germline V lookup: CDR1 SGHNT, CDR2 YYREEE (reference sequence). The CDR3: CASSFTRDRGYNSPLHF. As DNA, the CDR3 is TGTGCCAGCAGCTTCACTCGGGACAGGGGTTATAATTCACCCCTCCACTTT.

In its sample, this clone was seen once. The CDR3 is CASSQGGAPYYEQYF. Here the CDR3 DNA reads TGTGCCAGCAGCCAAGGAGGGGCCCCCTACTACGAGCAGTACTTC. The V gene is TRBV11-3, the J gene TRBJ2-7, with TRBD2 as a possible D gene (6 bases). Germline V lookup: CDR1 SGHNT, CDR2 YENEEA. V lost 5 bases, J lost 3 bases, and 17 bases lay in between. The CDR3 length is 15 residues.

V usage is TRBV6-5 and J usage is TRBJ1-2; D gene unclear. The length of the CDR3 is 12 residues. Per germline, CDR1 MNHEY and CDR2 SVGAGI. The V and J ends lost 6 bases and 3 bases respectively, with 8 bases between them. CDR3 nucleotide sequence: TGTGCCAGCAGCTCGGTGTACTATGGCTACACCTTC. It encodes CASSSVYYGYTF.